The clone carrying this TCR beta chain was counted ten times or more. Through template switching, a universal primer site was introduced, and the cDNA contained unique molecular identifiers. TCRdb reprocessed the 5' RACE reads with MiXCR, giving one entry per CDR3 protein. The table records about 200,000 distinct CDR3 sequences, over 9.5% of them present only once. J lost 8 bases, V lost 3 bases, and 9 bases had no gene match. The CDR3 covers 14 residues. Germline CDR1 SGHNT, CDR2 YYREEE (reference sequence). Healthy Caucasians provided all donations. This sample was included in a study of identical twins.

This TCR was sampled from a man aged 50-59 years in good health. The specimen sequenced was memory T cells sorted from blood. The chain employs TRBV5-4 and TRBJ1-2, with 8 bases matching TRBD1. CDR3 amino acids: CASSSTRTGWGYTF. The CDR3 DNA reads TGTGCCAGCAGCTCCACTCGGACAGGGTGGGGCTACACCTTC. Full variable domain (rest looked up from reference TRBV5-4 and TRBJ1-2): ETGVTQSPTHLIKTRGQQVTLRCSSQSGHNTVSWYQQALGQGPQFIFQYYREEENGRGNFPPRFSGLQFPNYSSELNVNALELDDSALYLCASSSTRTGWGYTFGSGTRLTVV.